Listed here are 9 T cell receptor beta chains from one sample, sequenced in a study of cytomegalovirus exposure and HLA in healthy donors. PCR primers comprised 60 Vbeta and 13 Jbeta primers. Assay used: immunoSEQ multiplex PCR; TCRdb lists only in-frame clones, some missing. The table for this sample gives tens of thousands of clones. Sequencing was carried out using PBMCs. These receptors originate from a human donor in good health.

The genes are TRBV18 and TRBJ2-5; weak D call: TRBD1 (6 bases). CDR1 is KGHSH and CDR2 is LQKENI in the germline V gene. This CDR3 has 15 residues. Trimming removed 3 bases at V and 5 bases at J, with 16 bases between. CDR3 sequence (DNA): TGTGCCAGCTCACCGGATCAGGGGTCCATTGAGACCCAGTACTTC. Amino acids: CASSPDQGSIETQYF.

The J gene is TRBJ1-1, the V gene TRBV27, with 9 bases matching TRBD1. Germline V gene data show CDR1 as MNHEY and CDR2 as SMNVEV (reference sequence). J was trimmed by 11 bases and V by 3 bases; bases with no gene match: 4. This CDR3 has 12 residues. CDR3 in DNA: TGTGCCAGCAGTTTCGGGACAGGGAGGGCTTTCTTT. Protein product: CASSFGTGRAFF.

The rearrangement links TRBV28 to TRBJ1-2; no firm D call. The length of the CDR3 is 12 residues. Germline CDR1 and CDR2: MDHEN and SYDVKM. V was trimmed by 3 bases and J by 5 bases, leaving 7 bases between them. This CDR3 is CASSFSRYGYTF. The CDR3 DNA reads TGTGCCAGCAGTTTCTCGAGGTATGGCTACACCTTC.

The chain's CDR3 is CASSLYGSNYGYTF. CDR3 nucleotides: TGTGCCAGCAGTTTATACGGTTCGAACTATGGCTACACCTTC. The V call is TRBV27, the J call TRBJ1-2; no firm D call. CDR1 MNHEY and CDR2 SMNVEV come from the germline V gene (reference sequence). The germline V and J ends were trimmed by 1 base and 2 bases, with 8 bases remaining between them. The CDR3 covers 14 residues.

The chain employs TRBV5-1 and TRBJ2-7; 8 positions agree with TRBD1. This CDR3 is built from 15 residues. From germline, CDR1 is SGHRS and CDR2 YFSETQ. The V and J ends lost 4 bases and 2 bases, in that order; junction bases with no gene match: 8. The CDR3 reads CASSEGQALAYEQYF. In nucleotides, the CDR3 is TGCGCCAGCAGCGAGGGACAGGCCCTCGCCTACGAGCAGTACTTC.

The J gene is TRBJ1-1, the V gene TRBV30; D is ambiguous. Trimming took off 4 bases at V and 5 bases at J, with 17 bases between the two ends. Germline V gene sequence: CDR1 GTSNPN, CDR2 SVGIG (reference sequence). This CDR3 has 14 residues. The chain's CDR3 is CAWKSDGVRTEAFF. In nucleotides, the CDR3 is TGTGCCTGGAAAAGTGACGGGGTGAGGACTGAAGCTTTCTTT.

The chain uses TRBV6-5 and TRBJ1-5; perhaps TRBD1 as D (5 bases). Trimming shortened V by 5 bases and J by 3 bases, and 8 bases separated the two germline ends. The CDR3 is 13 residues long. Germline V CDR1 and CDR2: MNHEY, SVGAGI. The DNA for the CDR3 is TGTGCCAGCAGTATACAGGTCAATCAGCCCCAGCATTTT. Its protein product is CASSIQVNQPQHF.

The V gene is TRBV6-1, the J gene TRBJ2-1, with 10 bases aligning to TRBD2. V gave up 4 bases and J gave up 7 bases; unmatched junction bases: 10. The CDR3 loop spans 16 amino acids. Germline V CDR1 and CDR2: MNHNS, SASEGT. CDR3 nucleotides: TGTGCCAGCAGTGGAATAGCGGGGGGATTGCGGAATGAGCAGTTCTTC. Translated, it gives CASSGIAGGLRNEQFF.

For this clone: Its ends do not fully match the called genes, so a read error is possible. This chain uses TRBV30 with TRBJ1-1, with 12 bases matching TRBD1. The CDR3 has 15 residues. Germline lookup yields CDR1 GTSNPN and CDR2 SVGIG (reference sequence). CDR3 in DNA: TGTGCCGGGAGTGGCCGGGACAGGGGGCCCGATGAAGCTTTCTTT. This gives the protein CAGSGRDRGPDEAFF.